Here is one T cell receptor beta chain with its context. Its specificity is unknown. The sample comes from a study of T cells expressing NK-cell markers. In the study overall: Beta-chain profiling covered CD3+CD56+NKG2C+, CD3+CD56+NKG2C- and CD3+CD56-NKG2C+ sorted subsets. Seven HCMV-seropositive donors and one seronegative donor made up the eight sequenced donors. Study-wide findings and caveats: For 5 to 7 donors, the dominant NKG2C+ clonotypes made up about 1.0-8% of their CD8+ T cells.

5'RACE template switching with UMIs generated TCR beta cDNA. With the 5' RACE reads reprocessed, TCRdb shows one record per CDR3 protein and no DNA. This repertoire includes about 540,000 distinct CDR3 sequences. The CDR3 extends over 14 amino acids. The sequence came from a man aged 18 to 29 in good health. Input material: blood T cells: a sorted CD56 or NKG2C T cell subset, CD4+ or CD8+ T cells, or bulk PBMC T cells (not recorded which). The V gene is TRBV12-3 or TRBV12-4, the J gene TRBJ2-3; the TRBD2 assignment by TCRdb is unverifiable without DNA. The CDR3 sequence is CASSYGRDTDTQYF.